These 21 T cell receptor beta chains were sequenced from one sample in a study of cytomegalovirus exposure and HLA in healthy donors. A multiplex PCR was run with 60 Vbeta primers and 13 Jbeta primers. The protocol was immunoSEQ multiplex PCR, while the TCRdb copy is restricted to in-frame clones and leaves out a portion. Counted here are about 120,000 clones, around 62% occurring once; the ten biggest clones make up roughly 9%. The sequenced sample was PBMCs. These receptors originate from a woman in her thirties or forties in good health and CMV-seropositive.

The rearrangement joins TRBV15 to TRBJ1-2; weak D call: TRBD1 (5 bases). CDR1 and CDR2 (germline): LNHNV, YYDKDF (reference sequence). The CDR3 is 15 amino acids. Trimming pared 2 bases from V and 2 bases from J, leaving 12 bases between. CDR3 in DNA: TGTGCCACCAGCAGAACGGTCCAGGGAAACTATGGCTACACCTTC. It encodes CATSRTVQGNYGYTF.

The DNA for the CDR3 is TGTGCCAGCAGAAACAGGGGGCCGTCTAATGAAAAACTGTTTTTT. Its translation is CASRNRGPSNEKLFF. The chain links TRBV28 to TRBJ1-4; 9 bases are shared with TRBD1. J lost 3 bases, V lost 6 bases, and 5 bases had no gene match. This CDR3 spans 15 amino acids. Germline V CDR1 and CDR2: MDHEN, SYDVKM.

The J gene is TRBJ2-7, the V gene TRBV7-2, with TRBD2 as a possible D gene (5 bases). V was pared by 3 bases and J by 3 bases, with 12 bases between. The germline V gene has CDR1 SGHTA and CDR2 FQGNSA. The CDR3 runs to 14 residues. The CDR3 sequence is CASSFRTTSYEQYF. The CDR3 DNA reads TGTGCCAGCAGCTTCCGTACCACTAGCTACGAGCAGTACTTC. The entire variable domain, with the rest obtained from reference TRBV7-2 and TRBJ2-7, is as follows: GAGVSQSPSNKVTEKGKDVELRCDPISGHTALYWYRQSLGQGLEFLIYFQGNSAPDKSGLPSDRFSAERTGGSVSTLTIQRTQQEDSAVYLCASSFRTTSYEQYFGPGTRLTVT.

This chain links TRBV19 with TRBJ2-1, with 10 positions matching TRBD2. The CDR3 spans 13 residues. The trim removed 7 bases at V and 9 bases at J, leaving 6 bases unmatched. Germline V gives CDR1 LNHDA, CDR2 SQIVND (reference sequence). Here the CDR3 reads CASMALAGLEQFF. The CDR3 DNA sequence: TGTGCCAGTATGGCACTAGCGGGACTTGAGCAGTTCTTC.

The chain recombines TRBV14 with TRBJ2-3; 7 bases align to TRBD2. Germline CDR1 reads SGHDN; CDR2 reads FVKESK. The CDR3 has 15 amino acids. The ends lost 4 bases at V and 1 base at J; junction bases unmatched: 5. This CDR3 reads CASSRLAGGTDTQYF. The CDR3 DNA is TGTGCCAGCAGCCGGTTGGCGGGAGGCACAGATACGCAGTATTTT.

The rearrangement links TRBV7-8 to TRBJ1-1; TRBD1 matches at 7 bases. J lost 4 bases, V lost 5 bases, and 10 bases had no gene match. CDR3 length equals 15 residues. CDR1 and CDR2 (germline): SGHVS, FQNEAQ. The CDR3 DNA reads TGTGCCAGCAGCAAAACCGGGACAGAGGGCACTGAAGCTTTCTTT. It encodes CASSKTGTEGTEAFF.

V is TRBV30 and J is TRBJ1-1; D not resolved. The germline V gene has CDR1 GTSNPN and CDR2 SVGIG (reference sequence). CDR3 length equals 14 residues. V lost 2 bases, J lost 4 bases, and 14 bases lay in between. The DNA of the CDR3 is TGTGCCTGGAGTTCTAGCGCCGGGAGCACTGAAGCTTTCTTT. It encodes CAWSSSAGSTEAFF.

This clone was seen a few times. The rearrangement uses TRBV5-1 and TRBJ2-1; TRBD2 matches at 7 bases. This CDR3 has 15 residues. The J segment lost 5 bases and the V segment lost 2 bases, leaving 7 bases of the junction unmatched. Germline V CDR1 and CDR2: SGHRS, YFSETQ. In nucleotides, the CDR3 is TGCGCCAGCAGCTTTATGCCGCTAGCGGACAATGAGCAGTTCTTC. Its translation is CASSFMPLADNEQFF.

This rearrangement joins TRBV4-3 to TRBJ1-2, with D uncertain. The CDR3 is made up of 14 amino acids. Per germline, CDR1 LGHNA and CDR2 YSLEER. Deletions cut 0 bases from V and 5 bases from J, with 10 bases between. CDR3 nucleotide sequence: TGCGCCAGCAGCCAAGACAGGTCGGGGTATGGCTACACCTTC. Translating it yields CASSQDRSGYGYTF.

The rearrangement links TRBV14 to TRBJ2-3; D is possibly TRBD2 (5 bases). The CDR3 covers 17 residues. Germline V gene sequence: CDR1 SGHDN, CDR2 FVKESK. The ends were cut back, 0 bases at V and 2 bases at J, with 15 bases in the middle. The CDR3 DNA reads as TGTGCCAGCAGCCAAGATCTCGGCGGGTATCACACAGATACGCAGTATTTT. Amino acids: CASSQDLGGYHTDTQYF.

The chain is built from TRBV5-7 and TRBJ1-1; D gene ambiguous. TRBV5-7 carries the ORF label, with uncertain function. CDR3 length: 12 residues. The germline V and J ends were trimmed by 4 bases and 4 bases, with 8 bases remaining between them. The CDR3 nucleotides read TGTGCCAGCAGCCTACGGTGCACTGAAGCTTTCTTT. It encodes CASSLRCTEAFF.

This clone was counted between two and nine times. V and J are TRBV7-9 and TRBJ1-1; D is uncertain. Trimming cost V 5 bases and J 9 bases, with 19 bases left between them. The CDR3 is 14 amino acids. Germline assignment: CDR1 SEHNR and CDR2 FQNEAQ (reference sequence). The CDR3 bases are TGTGCCAGCAGCCCCCCGGACGGGCGGGTGAAAGCTTTCTTT. This codes for CASSPPDGRVKAFF.

This chain joins TRBV7-9 and TRBJ2-5; no definite D call. The J call could be wrong; TRBJ2-7 is a better fit for the DNA end. This CDR3 has 12 amino acids. CDR1 and CDR2 from the germline V gene are SEHNR and FQNEAQ (reference sequence). The CDR3 DNA reads TGTGCCAGCAGCTTAGGAGCCTACGAGCAGTACTTC. As protein: CASSLGAYEQYF.

The chain carries TRBV15 and TRBJ1-1; D unclear. The V end lost 0 bases, the J end lost 1 base, and 6 bases lay between the germline ends. The germline gives CDR1 LNHNV, CDR2 YYDKDF (reference sequence). This CDR3 has 14 residues. CDR3 region: CATSREAGNTEAFF. In DNA, the CDR3 is TGTGCCACCAGCAGAGAGGCAGGGAACACTGAAGCTTTCTTT.

This chain uses TRBV5-1 with TRBJ2-3; 7 nucleotides line up with TRBD2. J was trimmed by 4 bases and V by 4 bases; bases with no gene match: 15. This CDR3 comprises 17 residues. Germline V gene sequence: CDR1 SGHRS, CDR2 YFSETQ. CDR3 protein: CASSTFGGGDRADTQYF. As DNA, the CDR3 is TGCGCCAGCAGCACGTTCGGGGGAGGGGATAGGGCAGATACGCAGTATTTT.

This clone occurred a few times. The rearrangement links TRBV5-1 to TRBJ2-1; maybe TRBD1 (6 bases). CDR3 length: 14 residues. V dropped 0 bases and J dropped 2 bases, with 6 bases sitting between them. Germline-derived CDR1 and CDR2 are SGHRS and YFSETQ. CDR3 in amino acids: CASSLGQAYNEQFF. CDR3 nucleotide sequence: TGCGCCAGCAGCTTGGGACAGGCCTACAATGAGCAGTTCTTC.

The genes are TRBV29-1 and TRBJ1-4, with TRBD1 as a possible D gene (5 bases). Per germline, CDR1 SQVTM and CDR2 ANQGSEA. V was cut by 8 bases and J by 5 bases, with 9 bases left in between. The CDR3 loop spans 11 amino acids. This CDR3 is CSYRGNEKLFF. CDR3 coding DNA: TGCAGCTACCGGGGGAATGAAAAACTGTTTTTT.

The sample holds one count of this clone. This chain joins TRBV7-9 and TRBJ1-5, with D possibly TRBD1 on 5 matching bases. Trimming stripped 6 bases from V and 7 bases from J, with 13 bases between. CDR1 and CDR2 from the germline V gene are SEHNR and FQNEAQ (reference sequence). This CDR3 is 13 amino acids long. CDR3 in DNA: TGTGCCAGCAGTTCGGGGGGGGAGCAGCCCCAGCATTTT. Amino acids: CASSSGGEQPQHF. The complete variable domain, with remaining parts taken from reference TRBV7-9 and TRBJ1-5, reads DTGVSQNPRHKITKRGQNVTFRCDPISEHNRLYWYRQTLGQGPEFLTYFQNEAQLEKSRLLSDRFSAERPKGSFSTLEIQRTEQGDSAMYLCASSSGGEQPQHFGDGTRLSIL.

This chain uses TRBV29-1 with TRBJ1-5; D is unclear. V dropped 7 bases and J dropped 0 bases, with 10 bases sitting between them. This CDR3 spans 13 amino acids. Germline CDR1 and CDR2: SQVTM and ANQGSEA. The CDR3 DNA reads as TGCAGCGGCCCGGGGTATAGCAATCAGCCCCAGCATTTT. It translates to CSGPGYSNQPQHF.

This clone has only a few counts. An end of the junction does not agree with germline; a read error may underlie this. The gene calls are TRBV7-9 and TRBJ1-4; possibly TRBD1 for D (6 bases). Germline CDR1 SEHNR, CDR2 FQNEAQ (reference sequence). The CDR3 has 15 residues. The CDR3: CSSSLALKGQGELFF. The CDR3, as DNA: TGTTCCAGCAGCTTAGCGCTAAAGGGACAAGGAGAACTGTTTTTT.

This clone was observed a handful of times. CDR3: CASSLEGQENTEAFF. CDR3 sequence (DNA): TGTGCCAGCAGCTTAGAGGGACAGGAGAACACTGAAGCTTTCTTT. The V and J genes are TRBV11-1 and TRBJ1-1; 8 nucleotides agree with TRBD1. The CDR3 contains 15 residues. CDR1 is SGHAT and CDR2 is FQDESV in the germline V gene (reference sequence). Trimming removed 1 base from V and 1 base from J; junction bases left unmatched: 2. The variable domain in full, completed from reference TRBV11-1 and TRBJ1-1, reads EAEVAQSPRYKITEKSQAVAFWCDPISGHATLYWYRQILGQGPELLVQFQDESVVDDSQLPKDRFSAERLKGVDSTLKIQPAELGDSAMYLCASSLEGQENTEAFFGQGTRLTVV.